Each of the 28 T cell receptor beta chains below was sequenced from the same sample in a study of T cells in Graves' hyperthyroidism and ophthalmopathy. Amplification yielded TCR beta CDR3 regions, with RNA transcripts as the source. The TCR CDR3 first-round RT-PCR relied on the HTBI primer set. TCRdb reprocessed the multiplex PCR reads with MiXCR, giving one entry per CDR3 protein. The repertoire holds 350,000 or so distinct CDR3 sequences, with around 18% as singletons. The sample comprised blood. The source of these receptors is a woman aged 40 to 50 with Graves' ophthalmopathy.

With respect to this clonotype: This could be a read error, since a much larger clone is one nucleotide away. The CDR3 end shows no conserved phenylalanine or tryptophan, and so a read error is likely. The chain links TRBV20-1 to TRBJ2-2; TRBD2 aligns across 9 bases. After removal of 5 bases from V and 4 bases from J, the junction contained 5 bases not matched to a gene. The germline gives CDR1 DFQATT, CDR2 SNEGSKA (reference sequence). The CDR3 has 14 amino acids. The CDR3 DNA reads as TGCAGTGCTCTAGCGGGAACTCTCACCGGGGAGCTGTTTATT. Protein product: CSALAGTLTGELFI.

This clonotype was observed many times. The V gene is TRBV27, the J gene TRBJ1-6; tentative D call: TRBD1 (6 bases). The V gene lost 4 bases and the J gene lost 10 bases, with 23 bases spanning the gap. Germline V gene sequence: CDR1 MNHEY, CDR2 SMNVEV (reference sequence). The length of the CDR3 is 17 residues. The CDR3 region is CASSSPHLTGNSSPLHF. The CDR3 DNA reads TGTGCCAGCAGTTCGCCACATTTAACAGGGAACTCGTCACCCCTCCACTTT.

This clonotype was detected ten times or more. This chain joins TRBV28 and TRBJ2-7; TRBD1 might be the D (6 bases). This CDR3 contains 16 residues. CDR1 is MDHEN and CDR2 is SYDVKM in the germline V gene. With 8 bases removed from V and 3 bases from J, the gap between germline ends came to 23 bases. The CDR3 loop is CASGDIRSSGHYEQYF. The CDR3 region has the DNA TGTGCCAGCGGGGACATACGGTCTTCAGGACACTACGAGCAGTACTTC. The variable domain in full, with the rest retrieved from reference TRBV28 and TRBJ2-7, is DVKVTQSSRYLVKRTGEKVFLECVQDMDHENMFWYRQDPGLGLRLIYFSYDVKMKEKGDIPEGYSVSREKKERFSLILESASTNQTSMYLCASGDIRSSGHYEQYFGPGTRLTVT.

This clonotype has a count of ten or more. The V call is TRBV6-1, the J call TRBJ1-2; 8 nucleotides agree with TRBD1. V was clipped by 8 bases and J by 9 bases; unmatched bases: 14. Germline values: CDR1 MNHNS, CDR2 SASEGT. The CDR3 runs to 14 residues. CDR3 sequence reads: CASRGTGAAPSYTF. CDR3 DNA: TGTGCCAGCCGTGGGACAGGAGCTGCACCTAGCTACACCTTC.

V gene TRBV27 combines with J gene TRBJ2-7, with 9 bases matching TRBD1. With 6 bases clipped from V and 5 bases from J, the junction kept 17 bases outside the gene matches. Germline loops: CDR1 MNHEY, CDR2 SMNVEV (reference sequence). The CDR3 is 17 amino acids. The CDR3 DNA reads TGTGCCAGCAGCCCTTCCGGGACAGGGATCTTGAGTAACGAGCAGTACTTC. Its protein product is CASSPSGTGILSNEQYF.

Ten or more counts support this clonotype. CDR3 sequence: CASSFGPTGELFF. As DNA, the CDR3 is TGTGCCAGCAGCTTCGGTCCCACCGGGGAGCTGTTTTTT. The rearrangement links TRBV7-8 to TRBJ2-2; no firm D call. CDR3 length equals 13 residues. The ends were cut back, 3 bases at V and 4 bases at J, with 6 bases in the middle. CDR1 is SGHVS, CDR2 FQNEAQ, per germline.

This clonotype was detected many times. The V and J genes are TRBV30 and TRBJ1-5, with D perhaps TRBD1 (5 bases). The germline V gene has CDR1 GTSNPN and CDR2 SVGIG (reference sequence). V was cut by 0 bases and J by 7 bases, with 10 bases left in between. The CDR3 sequence is 13 residues long. CDR3 sequence (DNA): TGTGCCTGGAGTGTACAGGAGCGACAGCCCCAGCATTTT. It encodes CAWSVQERQPQHF.

This clonotype was recorded at least ten times. This chain links TRBV12-3 or TRBV12-4 with TRBJ1-1, with 8 bases fitting TRBD1. CDR3 length: 13 residues. V shed 6 bases, J shed 4 bases, and the junction held 4 bases outside the gene matches. CDR3 amino acids: CASSGQGFTEAFF. DNA for the CDR3: TGTGCCAGCAGCGGACAGGGTTTCACTGAAGCTTTCTTT.

This clonotype was recorded many times. This chain uses TRBV7-9 with TRBJ1-6; D is uncertain. Trimming stripped 8 bases from V and 8 bases from J, with 10 bases between. Germline CDR1 is SEHNR and CDR2 is FQNEAQ (reference sequence). The CDR3 contains 12 residues. CDR3: CASGGFDSPLHF. CDR3 bases: TGTGCCAGCGGAGGCTTCGATTCACCCCTCCACTTT.

This clonotype was picked up many times. The CDR3 sequence is CASSYSEVQETQYF. The CDR3 coding sequence is TGTGCCAGCAGTTACTCAGAGGTCCAAGAGACCCAGTACTTC. The chain joins TRBV6-5 to TRBJ2-5; D is uncertain. Trimming left V 0 bases short and J 1 base short, with 6 bases between. This CDR3 is built from 14 residues. Looked up from germline, CDR1 is MNHEY and CDR2 is SVGAGI.

This clonotype has at least ten counts. The rearrangement uses TRBV13 and TRBJ2-7; 7 bases agree with TRBD2. The ends lost 3 bases at V and 5 bases at J; junction bases unmatched: 4. CDR1 PRHDT and CDR2 FYEKMQ come from the germline V gene (reference sequence). This CDR3 is 13 amino acids long. The CDR3 reads CASSFAGVDEQYF. CDR3 coding DNA: TGTGCCAGCAGCTTTGCGGGAGTGGACGAGCAGTACTTC.

This clonotype was detected many times. The genes are TRBV30 and TRBJ1-1, with D tentatively TRBD1 (5 bases). V lost 4 bases, J lost 5 bases, and 26 bases lay in between. This CDR3 has 17 residues. Looked up from germline, CDR1 is GTSNPN and CDR2 is SVGIG (reference sequence). The CDR3 sequence is CAWKRAPKLRDGTEAFF. For the CDR3, the DNA is TGTGCCTGGAAAAGGGCTCCAAAACTCCGGGACGGGACTGAAGCTTTCTTT.

This clonotype was recorded a few times. V and J are TRBV11-2 and TRBJ2-7; TRBD2 aligns across 8 bases. The length of the CDR3 is 15 residues. Germline V gene data show CDR1 as SGHAT and CDR2 as FQNNGV. V was clipped by 7 bases and J by 3 bases; unmatched bases: 11. CDR3 amino acids: CASIPAGGRYYEQYF. For the CDR3, the DNA is TGTGCCAGCATCCCGGCGGGGGGCCGATACTACGAGCAGTACTTC. Drawing the rest from reference TRBV11-2 and TRBJ2-7, the complete variable domain is EAGVAQSPRYKIIEKRQSVAFWCNPISGHATLYWYQQILGQGPKLLIQFQNNGVVDDSQLPKDRFSAERLKGVDSTLKIQPAKLEDSAVYLCASIPAGGRYYEQYFGPGTRLTVT.

The chain employs TRBV6-1 and TRBJ1-5; D gene ambiguous. The CDR3 length is 17 residues. Trimming took off 6 bases at V and 0 bases at J, with 18 bases between the two ends. The germline V gene encodes CDR1 MNHNS and CDR2 SASEGT. CDR3 in amino acids: CASSPGGQVFSNQPQHF. In DNA, the CDR3 is TGTGCCAGCAGCCCCGGAGGGCAGGTCTTTAGCAATCAGCCCCAGCATTTT.

The rearrangement joins TRBV6-1 to TRBJ2-7; D possibly uses TRBD1 or TRBD2 (5 bases each). The ends were cut back, 5 bases at V and 0 bases at J, with 14 bases in the middle. Germline values: CDR1 MNHNS, CDR2 SASEGT. The CDR3 sequence is 15 residues long. In DNA, the CDR3 is TGTGCCAGCAGTAGGGCCGGGACGGTCTCCTACGAGCAGTACTTC. Its translation: CASSRAGTVSYEQYF.

This clonotype was seen only a few times. The junction shows a germline mismatch at one end, possibly a read error. The V gene is TRBV9, the J gene TRBJ2-5; TRBD2 matches 13 bases. The CDR3 has 17 amino acids. The V gene's germline CDR1 is SGDLS and CDR2 YYNGEE. The CDR3 spells CASSVEGLAGLEETQYF. CDR3 bases: TGTGCCAGCAGTGTAGAGGGACTAGCGGGATTAGAAGAGACCCAGTACTTC.

This clonotype has just one count. The J gene is TRBJ2-5, the V gene TRBV5-5; D remains ambiguous. Trimming removed 1 base from V and 2 bases from J, with 6 bases in between. The length of the CDR3 is 13 residues. CDR1 is SGHKS, CDR2 YYEKEE, per germline (reference sequence). This chain's CDR3 is CASSLPGQETQYF. The CDR3 DNA is TGTGCCAGCAGCTTGCCCGGACAAGAGACCCAGTACTTC.

J is TRBJ1-1 and V is TRBV28; 8 bases agree with TRBD1. V was pared by 8 bases and J by 0 bases, with 2 bases of the junction left unmatched. Germline assignment: CDR1 MDHEN and CDR2 SYDVKM. The CDR3 is 13 amino acids. CDR3: CASGQGLNTEAFF. The CDR3 bases are TGTGCCAGCGGACAGGGCTTGAACACTGAAGCTTTCTTT.

Comment on this clonotype: The junction does not match germline at one end; this may be a read error. The chain employs TRBV19 and TRBJ2-2; TRBD2 is a possible D gene (6 bases). Per germline, CDR1 LNHDA and CDR2 SQIVND (reference sequence). The CDR3 runs 14 residues. In DNA, the CDR3 is TGTGCCAGCGGGAGCCTAACTTACACCGGGGAGCTGTATTTT. Amino acid sequence: CASGSLTYTGELYF.

The chain carries TRBV6-1 and TRBJ2-5; D possibly corresponds to TRBD2 (6 bases). With 7 bases removed from V and 0 bases from J, the gap between germline ends came to 9 bases. This CDR3 contains 13 residues. From germline, CDR1 is MNHNS and CDR2 SASEGT. The DNA of the CDR3 is TGTGCCAGCATCCGGGGGTACCAAGAGACCCAGTACTTC. Translation: CASIRGYQETQYF.

The sample holds many counts of this clonotype. This chain links TRBV15 with TRBJ2-5; 8 bases fit TRBD1. This CDR3 spans 15 amino acids. Germline V gene lookup returns CDR1 LNHNV and CDR2 YYDKDF (reference sequence). V shed 3 bases and J 7 bases; nucleotides not matched to a gene: 10. The CDR3: CATSSGGQGAGTQYF. CDR3 in DNA: TGTGCCACCAGCAGCGGTGGACAGGGCGCGGGGACCCAGTACTTC.

This sequence joins TRBV6-1 and TRBJ2-2; D may be TRBD2 (7 bases). The CDR3 sequence is 16 residues long. Germline CDR1 reads MNHNS; CDR2 reads SASEGT. The V and J ends lost 2 bases and 0 bases respectively, with 10 bases between them. The CDR3 sequence: CASSERGGANTGELFF. The CDR3 bases are TGTGCCAGCAGTGAAAGAGGGGGGGCGAACACCGGGGAGCTGTTTTTT.

This clonotype has ten or more counts. The V and J genes are TRBV11-2 and TRBJ1-1; D gene uncertain. Trimming shortened V by 1 base and J by 4 bases, and 13 bases separated the two germline ends. This CDR3 contains 15 residues. Germline assignment: CDR1 SGHAT and CDR2 FQNNGV. The CDR3 reads CASSLGQTAITEAFF. CDR3 DNA sequence: TGTGCCAGCAGCTTAGGTCAGACGGCCATCACTGAAGCTTTCTTT.

At least ten counts were recorded for this clonotype. CDR3 DNA: TGTGCCAGCAGCCTCCGGGGGACGATAGGGCCCACTGAAGCTTTCTTT. Encoded protein: CASSLRGTIGPTEAFF. The chain employs TRBV11-2 and TRBJ1-1; D may be TRBD1 (5 bases). The CDR3 runs 16 residues. In germline, CDR1 is SGHAT, CDR2 FQNNGV. Trimming took 5 bases from V and 4 from J, leaving 20 bases between them.

This clonotype was recorded many times. This chain connects TRBV28 to TRBJ2-7; 8 bases are a match to TRBD1. This CDR3 comprises 15 residues. Unmatched junction bases numbered 8, after V lost 3 bases and J lost 4 bases. The V gene's germline CDR1 is MDHEN and CDR2 SYDVKM. CDR3 protein: CASSFAGTGDYEQYF. In nucleotides, the CDR3 is TGTGCCAGCAGTTTTGCCGGGACAGGCGATTACGAGCAGTACTTC.

At least ten counts were recorded for this clonotype. CDR3 in amino acids: CSAGGGLAEAFF. The DNA for the CDR3 is TGCAGCGCCGGGGGGGGGTTGGCTGAAGCTTTCTTT. The chain combines TRBV29-1 with TRBJ1-1; a possible D gene is TRBD1 (5 bases). V lost 7 bases, J lost 6 bases, and 15 bases lay in between. The CDR3 runs 12 residues. The germline CDR1 and CDR2 sequences are SQVTM and ANQGSEA.

V is TRBV6-2 or TRBV6-3 and J is TRBJ2-5; D not resolved. There are 15 residues in the CDR3. Germline V gene sequence: CDR1 MNHEY, CDR2 SVGEGT. V lost 6 bases and J lost 2, with 16 bases in between. CDR3 nucleotide sequence: TGTGCCAGCAGCAACACTTTCGGAGCGCAAGAGACCCAGTACTTC. Its translation: CASSNTFGAQETQYF.

This clonotype has a count of ten or more. The gene calls are TRBV5-1 and TRBJ2-5, with a possible D match to TRBD1 (5 bases). From germline, CDR1 is SGHRS and CDR2 YFSETQ. There are 15 residues in the CDR3. V dropped 0 bases and J dropped 4 bases, with 13 bases sitting between them. The CDR3 coding sequence is TGCGCCAGCAGCTTGGCCGGAAGGGGCGCAGAGACCCAGTACTTC. Translation: CASSLAGRGAETQYF.